This T cell receptor beta chain was sequenced in a study of blood T cell repertoires in COVID-19 (dated by TCRdb to the early 2020s). Regarding the research as a whole: Collaborator samples came from the United States, Italy and Spain and covered acute and convalescent phases of COVID-19. The material from the prospective study consisted of cDNA or gDNA derived from T cells, B-cell-depleted T cells, or PBMCs. The dataset comprised deeply sampled blood TCRbeta repertoires from subjects exposed to, actively infected with, or recovered from COVID-19. A freely available public database, intended as a resource for researchers studying the immune response to SARS-CoV-2, is where the repertoires were released. The samples were drawn from two sources: the first 160 participants of the ongoing ImmuneRACE study, and 1,254 subjects contributed by 6 global collaborators. Nearly every sample came with metadata listing a de-identified subject ID, COVID-19 status, age in years and sex. Where available, HLA class I and class II types were taken from metadata supplied by the sample provider and were not determined by assay-based typing.

The investigation overall reported the following: The quantity of clinical and demographic metadata differed by source and by participant and was supplied without curation.

From the cysteine up to the phenylalanine, the CDR3 has a length of 13 residues. Just the 39-base CDR3 DNA is kept, in frame starting at base 1. The germline V gene provides CDR1 KGHSH and CDR2 LQKENI. V is cut by 3 bases and J by 4 bases, and the space between the germline ends is 9 bases. TCRbeta CDR3 regions were amplified from genomic DNA using the immunoSEQ Assay, a bias-controlled multiplex PCR. Processing in the source paper ran as follows. Nucleated cell counts per sample were estimated from amplification of reference gene primers within the assay. To quantify the absolute abundance of each unique TCRbeta CDR3 rearrangement, sequence reads were collapsed and filtered. For each sample, productive Simpson clonality was calculated as the square root of Simpson's diversity index across productive rearrangements. TCRdb stores this immuneACCESS table with in-frame sequences only. Part of the clones is absent; in the studies checked, under half of the shortfall reflects unresolved V genes, and no reason is known for the rest. V and J calls and clone size are as listed in that table; D and trimming were resolved from the DNA. The sample records approximately 160,000 clones, around 86% of which are singletons. The ten largest make up 13% of the sample.

Samples from volunteer blood donors who had recovered from COVID-19 were contributed by a second Seattle source. Collaborating institutions collected whole blood in K2EDTA tubes following their own protocols. Collaborator samples were shipped for TCRbeta analysis as frozen whole blood, isolated PBMCs, or DNA extracted from either sample type. With regard to this clone: There is no known antigen for this receptor. No per-base quality is available; no much larger clone lies one base away.

The TCR sequence derives from a man between 65 and 85 years old who had recovered from COVID-19. Recombination joined TRBV18 with TRBJ2-5; matching of 6 bases hints at TRBD1 as the D gene. The sample was peripheral blood. The bases read TGTGCCAGCTCACCTTTGACAGGAGAGACCCAGTACTTC. It translates as CASSPLTGETQYF.